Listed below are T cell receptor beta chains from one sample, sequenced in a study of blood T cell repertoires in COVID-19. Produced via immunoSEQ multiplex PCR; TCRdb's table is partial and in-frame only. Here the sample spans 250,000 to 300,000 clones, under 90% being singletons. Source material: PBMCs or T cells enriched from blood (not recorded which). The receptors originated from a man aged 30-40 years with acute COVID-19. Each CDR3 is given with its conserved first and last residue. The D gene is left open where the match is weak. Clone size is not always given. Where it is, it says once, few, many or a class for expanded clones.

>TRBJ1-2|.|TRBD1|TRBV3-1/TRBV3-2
TGTGCCAGCAGGAACAGGGGGGAGGTCTATGGCTACACCTTC
CASRNRGEVYGYTF
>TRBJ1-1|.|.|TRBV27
TGTGCCAGCAGTTTAGCTTTGCACAGGGACAATGAAGCTTTCTTT
CASSLALHRDNEAFF
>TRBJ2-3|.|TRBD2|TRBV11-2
TGTGCCAGCAGCCTCCGCCTAGCGGAGACAGATACGCAGTATTTT
CASSLRLAETDTQYF
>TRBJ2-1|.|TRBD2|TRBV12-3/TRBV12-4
TGTGCCAGCAGTTTAGTACGGGAGGGGCAGTTCTTC
CASSLVREGQFF
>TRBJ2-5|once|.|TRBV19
TGTGCCAGTAGTATTATCCCCCGGCGCGGGACTCCCGAGACCCAGTACTTC
CASSIIPRRGTPETQYF
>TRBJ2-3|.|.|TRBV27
TGTGCCAGCAGTTTACGATCTACAGCGGCTTGGGCAGATACGCAGTATTTT
CASSLRSTAAWADTQYF
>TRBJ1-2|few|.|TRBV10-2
TGCGCCAGCAGGAGCTCGAGGTCGGGCTACACCTTC
CASRSSRSGYTF
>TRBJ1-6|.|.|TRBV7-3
TGTGCCAGCAGCTCCGGAAACAGGTTGTCACCCCTCCACTTT
CASSSGNRLSPLHF
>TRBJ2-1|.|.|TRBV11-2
TGTGCCAGCAGATCCCACAGGTCCTACAATGAGCAGTTCTTC
CASRSHRSYNEQFF
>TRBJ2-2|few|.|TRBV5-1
TGCGCCAGCAGCCAAACGACTAACACCGGGGAGCTGTTTTTT
CASSQTTNTGELFF
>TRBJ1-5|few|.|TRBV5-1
TGTGCCAGCAGCTTGGCGGCAGGGGATCAGCCCCAGCATTTT
CASSLAAGDQPQHF
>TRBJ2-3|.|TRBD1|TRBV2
TGTGCCAGCAGTGAAGGGACAGGGGGATCGAATACGCAGTATTTT
CASSEGTGGSNTQYF
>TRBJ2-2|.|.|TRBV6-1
TGTGCCAGCAGTGGGGCCCTAGCGTCGGCCACCGGGGAGCTGTTTTTT
CASSGALASATGELFF
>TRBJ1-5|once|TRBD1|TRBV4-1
TGCGCCAGCAGCCAGTCCGGGACAGGGAACCAGCCCCAGCATTTT
CASSQSGTGNQPQHF
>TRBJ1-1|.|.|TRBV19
TGTGCCAGTAGTATACAGGGGATGATGAACACTGAAGCTTTCTTT
CASSIQGMMNTEAFF
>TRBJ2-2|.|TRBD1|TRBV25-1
TGTGCCAGCAGCTCGGACAGGGCTCTGGGCGGGGAGCTGTTTTTT
CASSSDRALGGELFF
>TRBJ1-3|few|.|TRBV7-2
TGTGCCAGCAGCCCAGGATCCGATGGAAACACCATATATTTT
CASSPGSDGNTIYF
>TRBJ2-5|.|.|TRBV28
TGTGCCAGCAGTCCCTCGACAGCTCAAGAGACCCAGTACTTC
CASSPSTAQETQYF
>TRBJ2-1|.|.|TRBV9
TGTGCCAGCAGCGTAGCGGGAGTTCGCGGGGGCGATGAGCAGTTCTTC
CASSVAGVRGGDEQFF
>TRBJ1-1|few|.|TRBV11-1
TGTGCCAGCAGCTTAAAGGGGTCAGGCATGAACACTGAAGCTTTCTTT
CASSLKGSGMNTEAFF
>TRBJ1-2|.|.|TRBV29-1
TGCAGCGTTCTCTGGACAGACTATGGCTACACCTTC
CSVLWTDYGYTF
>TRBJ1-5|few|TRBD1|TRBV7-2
TGTGCCAGCAGCCGGGACAGTAGTCAGCCCCAGCATTTT
CASSRDSSQPQHF
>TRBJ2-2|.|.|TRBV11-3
TGTGCCAGCAGCCCACGGGACATGAACACCGGGGAGCTGTTTTTT
CASSPRDMNTGELFF
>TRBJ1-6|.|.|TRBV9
TGTGCCAGCACAGGGCGGGACTCCTATAATTCACCCCTCCACTTT
CASTGRDSYNSPLHF
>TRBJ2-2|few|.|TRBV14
TGTGCCAGCAGCCAAGCACAGGGTTCCGGGGAGCTGTTTTTT
CASSQAQGSGELFF
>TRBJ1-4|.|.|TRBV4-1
TGCGCCAGCAGCCATGGCCAGGGCCCTAATGAAAAACTGTTTTTT
CASSHGQGPNEKLFF
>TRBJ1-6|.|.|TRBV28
TGTGCCAGCAGGGCCCAAAATTCACCCCTCCACTTT
CASRAQNSPLHF
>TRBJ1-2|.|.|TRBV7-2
TGTGCCAGCAGCCCCCACCTGGACACTAACTATGGCTACACCTTC
CASSPHLDTNYGYTF
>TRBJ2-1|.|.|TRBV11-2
TGTGCCAGCATCGGGACAGGATTAACTAGCGGGTTATACAATGAGCAGTTCTTC
CASIGTGLTSGLYNEQFF
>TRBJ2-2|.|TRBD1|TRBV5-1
TGCGCCAGCAGCTTGCTGGGGACAGGGTCGGGCGGGGAGCTGTTTTTT
CASSLLGTGSGGELFF
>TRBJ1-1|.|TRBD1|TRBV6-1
TGTGCCAGCAGTGAATTTTGGACAGGGGCACTGAACACTGAAGCTTTCTTT
CASSEFWTGALNTEAFF
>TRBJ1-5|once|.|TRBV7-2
TGTGCCAGCATCGCCCCTGGAGGGTACCAGCATTTT
CASIAPGGYQHF
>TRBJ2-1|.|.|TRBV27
TGTGCCAGCACTACTAGTTCGGGCGCGAATGAGCAGTTCTTC
CASTTSSGANEQFF
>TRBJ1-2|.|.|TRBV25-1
TGTGCCAGCACCGCACCGGGTGATGGCTACACCTTC
CASTAPGDGYTF
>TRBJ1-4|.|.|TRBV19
TGTGCCAGTAGTATCTACAGTAATGAAAAACTGTTTTTT
CASSIYSNEKLFF
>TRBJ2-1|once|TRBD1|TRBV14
TGTGCCAGCAGCCACAGACAGGGGGTGTTGTACAATGAGCAGTTCTTC
CASSHRQGVLYNEQFF
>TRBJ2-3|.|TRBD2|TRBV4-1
TGCGCCAGCAGTAGACTAGCGGGAACAGATACGCAGTATTTT
CASSRLAGTDTQYF
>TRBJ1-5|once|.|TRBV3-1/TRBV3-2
TGTGCCAGCAGCCTGGCGGTAAACAATCAGCCCCAGCATTTT
CASSLAVNNQPQHF
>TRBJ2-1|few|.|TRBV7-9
TGTGCCAGCAGCCCGCCCCTCCAGAAAGATAGGGGTTCCAATGAGCAGTTCTTC
CASSPPLQKDRGSNEQFF